This passage covers 15 T cell receptor beta chains from one sample sequenced in a study of graft-versus-host responses after intestinal transplantation. These receptors are not linked to any known antigen. Some clones are missing from TCRdb's copy, which holds only in-frame ones; the method was immunoSEQ multiplex PCR. The top ten clones hold roughly 2.7% of a sample with tens of thousands of clones, nearly 95% of them seen once. This material consisted of unstimulated CD4+ T cells sorted from spleen or lymph node cells, taken before transplant. The receptors here all came from a human donor who was the organ donor for an intestinal transplant.

This clone was seen a single time. This chain connects TRBV29-1 to TRBJ1-1; TRBD1 matches at 7 bases. Germline CDR1 is SQVTM and CDR2 is ANQGSEA. J lost 1 base, V lost 5 bases, and 7 bases had no gene match. This CDR3 contains 14 residues. The CDR3 nucleotides are TGCAGCGTTTGTCAGACAGGGAAGAACACTGAAGCTTTCTTT. It encodes CSVCQTGKNTEAFF.

This clone was found a few times. The same CDR3 arises from other DNA sequences in this sample as well. The chain employs TRBV7-9 and TRBJ1-5; D remains ambiguous. V lost 1 base to trimming and J lost 7 bases, with 5 bases between them. The V gene's germline CDR1 is SEHNR and CDR2 FQNEAQ (reference sequence). The CDR3 has 12 residues. The CDR3 DNA reads TGTGCCAGCAGCTTAGTGGACCAGCCCCAGCATTTT. This codes for CASSLVDQPQHF.

V usage is TRBV28 and J usage is TRBJ2-3; possible D gene TRBD1, 5 bases. This CDR3 region has 17 residues. The V end lost 4 bases, the J end lost 0 bases, and 17 bases lay between the germline ends. CDR1 is MDHEN and CDR2 is SYDVKM in the germline V gene. CDR3 nucleotide sequence: TGTGCCAGCAGTTCCCCCTGGGGCGGACCTAGCACAGATACGCAGTATTTT. Protein product: CASSSPWGGPSTDTQYF.

A single count supports this clone. This chain uses TRBV4-2 with TRBJ2-5; D unresolved. CDR1 LGHNA and CDR2 YNFKEQ come from the germline V gene. The CDR3 is made up of 13 amino acids. V dropped 0 bases and J dropped 4 bases, with 6 bases sitting between them. CDR3 sequence reads: CASSQDRRETQYF. The CDR3 coding sequence is TGTGCCAGCAGCCAAGATAGGCGAGAGACCCAGTACTTC.

This clone appeared once. J is TRBJ1-2 and V is TRBV6-5; 7 bases align to TRBD1. There are 15 residues in the CDR3. Germline CDR1 reads MNHEY; CDR2 reads SVGAGI. Trimming cost V 6 bases and J 5 bases; bases outside gene matches: 12. The CDR3 coding sequence is TGTGCCAGCAGGATCAAGTACGGGACAGAATATGGCTACACCTTC. Its protein is CASRIKYGTEYGYTF.

With respect to this clone: Other DNA sequences in the sample encode the same CDR3. The chain carries TRBV6-5 and TRBJ2-3; no clear D. The germline V and J ends were trimmed by 4 bases and 0 bases, with 14 bases remaining between them. This CDR3 is 16 amino acids long. Germline CDR1 reads MNHEY; CDR2 reads SVGAGI. The CDR3 nucleotides are TGTGCCAGCAGTTCCCTCGGTCTAGGGAGCACAGATACGCAGTATTTT. This sequence encodes CASSSLGLGSTDTQYF.

This clone has a single count. The rearrangement joins TRBV2 to TRBJ2-3; unclear D gene. The CDR3 is made up of 13 amino acids. Germline V CDR1 and CDR2: SNHLY, FYNNEI. The ends were cut back, 4 bases at V and 0 bases at J, with 5 bases in the middle. In DNA form, the CDR3 reads TGTGCCAGCAGTGTTTACAGCACAGATACGCAGTATTTT. It codes for CASSVYSTDTQYF.

The rearrangement uses TRBV7-9 and TRBJ1-1; TRBD1 matches at 8 bases. The junction had 13 bases not matched to a gene; V was cut back by 2 bases and J by 11 bases. CDR3 length: 15 residues. Germline CDR1 SEHNR, CDR2 FQNEAQ (reference sequence). CDR3: CASSLNLLGQGIAFF. For the CDR3, the DNA is TGTGCCAGCAGCTTAAACCTGCTAGGACAGGGTATCGCTTTCTTT.

The rearrangement uses TRBV5-3 and TRBJ1-2; D is undetermined. TRBV5-3 qualifies as an ORF whose function is uncertain. This CDR3 region has 16 residues. Deletions cut 7 bases from V and 4 bases from J, with 23 bases between. CDR3 DNA sequence: TGTGCCAGAGAAGTTATAGTGGTGAGAAAGATCTATGGCTACACCTTC. Protein product: CAREVIVVRKIYGYTF.

On this clone: This likely comes from a read error, as the CDR3 has no conserved phenylalanine or tryptophan at its end. CDR3 amino acids: CASSETGTKNIQYS. The CDR3, as DNA: TGTGCCAGCAGTGAAACCGGGACCAAAAACATTCAGTACTCC. The chain is built from TRBV2 and TRBJ2-4; weak D call: TRBD2 (5 bases). Deletions cut 2 bases from V and 2 bases from J, with 7 bases between. This CDR3 has 14 residues. Germline loops: CDR1 SNHLY, CDR2 FYNNEI.

The V call is TRBV4-1, the J call TRBJ2-3; 8 bases align to TRBD2. V shed 2 bases and J 4 bases; nucleotides not matched to a gene: 5. The CDR3 has 15 residues. Germline lookup yields CDR1 MGHRA and CDR2 YSYEKL. The CDR3 sequence: CASSQLGLVPDTQYF. For the CDR3, the DNA is TGCGCCAGCAGCCAATTGGGACTAGTCCCAGATACGCAGTATTTT.

This chain connects TRBV10-1 to TRBJ2-5; D is undetermined. The V end lost 0 bases, the J end lost 5 bases, and 4 bases lay between the germline ends. This CDR3 is built from 12 residues. The germline gives CDR1 WNHNN, CDR2 SYGVQD (reference sequence). The CDR3: CASSESRETQYF. The CDR3 DNA is TGCGCCAGCAGTGAGTCGCGGGAGACCCAGTACTTC.

The chain links TRBV5-4 to TRBJ2-7; TRBD1 agrees at 10 bases. The CDR3 has 15 residues. Trimming at V came to 1 base and at J to 4 bases, leaving 5 bases not matched to a gene. Germline CDR1 reads SGHNT; CDR2 reads YYREEE (reference sequence). The CDR3 here is CASSLKGTGEYEQYF. DNA of the CDR3: TGTGCCAGCAGCTTGAAGGGGACAGGGGAGTACGAGCAGTACTTC. The complete variable domain, with remaining parts taken from reference TRBV5-4 and TRBJ2-7, reads ETGVTQSPTHLIKTRGQQVTLRCSSQSGHNTVSWYQQALGQGPQFIFQYYREEENGRGNFPPRFSGLQFPNYSSELNVNALELDDSALYLCASSLKGTGEYEQYFGPGTRLTVT.

For this clone: Other nucleotide sequences in the sample specify the same CDR3. The V call is TRBV9, the J call TRBJ2-2; 14 nucleotides agree with TRBD2. V was pared by 3 bases and J by 7 bases, with 8 bases of the junction left unmatched. The CDR3 is 17 amino acids. The germline V gene encodes CDR1 SGDLS and CDR2 YYNGEE. CDR3: CASSGPGLAGVVGELFF. The CDR3 DNA reads as TGTGCCAGCAGCGGGCCGGGACTAGCGGGAGTTGTCGGGGAGCTGTTTTTT.

The chain couples TRBV6-5 to TRBJ2-1; the D is unclear. V was shortened by 5 bases and J by 6 bases, with 8 bases between the two germline ends. Looked up from germline, CDR1 is MNHEY and CDR2 is SVGAGI. The CDR3 is 12 residues long. The CDR3 loop reads CASSPRPNEQFF. The CDR3 nucleotides are TGTGCCAGCAGTCCACGACCCAATGAGCAGTTCTTC.